This T cell receptor (beta chain) was retrieved from a study of blood T cell repertoires in COVID-19. Study-wide context: The United States, Italy and Spain were the sources of the acute and convalescent COVID-19 samples. PBMCs, B-cell-depleted T cells, or T cells provided the cDNA or gDNA that made up the material.

V gave up 4 bases and J gave up 2 bases, with 15 bases separating them. Germline V gene data show CDR1 as KGHSH and CDR2 as LQKENI. CDR3 length equals 16 residues. Original processing notes: Counts of nucleated cells, estimated from reference gene primer amplification, were obtained. TCRdb keeps only in-frame clones here, not all; method: immunoSEQ multiplex PCR. The V and J calls and clone size come from that table; D and trimming were worked out from the DNA. This sample has 100,000 to 150,000 clones, with roughly 90% found just once. The sample consisted of peripheral blood. The TCR sequence derives from a man in his 60s with COVID-19, enrolled during active disease. The rearrangement links TRBV18 to TRBJ1-3; TRBD1 is a possible D gene (5 bases). The CDR3 nucleotides are TGTGCCAGCTCACTGACCCAAGGGGTGGCTGGAAACACCATATATTTT. Protein: CASSLTQGVAGNTIYF.